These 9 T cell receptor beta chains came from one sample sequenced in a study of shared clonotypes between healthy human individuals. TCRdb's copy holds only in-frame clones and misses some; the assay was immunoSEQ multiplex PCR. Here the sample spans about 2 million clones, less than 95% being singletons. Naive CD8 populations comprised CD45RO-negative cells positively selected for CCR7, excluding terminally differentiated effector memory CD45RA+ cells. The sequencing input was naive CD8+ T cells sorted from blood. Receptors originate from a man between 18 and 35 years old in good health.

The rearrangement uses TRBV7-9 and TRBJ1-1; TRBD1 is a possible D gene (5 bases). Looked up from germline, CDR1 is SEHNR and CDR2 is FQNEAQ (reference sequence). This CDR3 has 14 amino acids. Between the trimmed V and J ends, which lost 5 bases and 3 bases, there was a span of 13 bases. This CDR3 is CASSNEQGHTEAFF. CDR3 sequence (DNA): TGTGCCAGCAGCAACGAGCAGGGTCACACTGAAGCTTTCTTT. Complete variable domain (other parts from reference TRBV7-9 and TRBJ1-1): DTGVSQNPRHKITKRGQNVTFRCDPISEHNRLYWYRQTLGQGPEFLTYFQNEAQLEKSRLLSDRFSAERPKGSFSTLEIQRTEQGDSAMYLCASSNEQGHTEAFFGQGTRLTVV.

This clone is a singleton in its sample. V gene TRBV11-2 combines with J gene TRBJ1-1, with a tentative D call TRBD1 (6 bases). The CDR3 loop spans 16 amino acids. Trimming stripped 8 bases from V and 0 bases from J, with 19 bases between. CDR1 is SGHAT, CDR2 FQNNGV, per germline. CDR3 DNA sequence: TGTGCCAGCGGCCAAGCCCTAGGGGGAATGAACACTGAAGCTTTCTTT. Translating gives CASGQALGGMNTEAFF. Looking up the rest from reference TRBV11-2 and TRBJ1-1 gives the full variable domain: EAGVAQSPRYKIIEKRQSVAFWCNPISGHATLYWYQQILGQGPKLLIQFQNNGVVDDSQLPKDRFSAERLKGVDSTLKIQPAKLEDSAVYLCASGQALGGMNTEAFFGQGTRLTVV.

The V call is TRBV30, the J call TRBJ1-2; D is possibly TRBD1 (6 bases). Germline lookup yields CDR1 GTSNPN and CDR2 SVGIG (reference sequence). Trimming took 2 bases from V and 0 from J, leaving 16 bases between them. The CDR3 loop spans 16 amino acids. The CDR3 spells CAWSSSPGQPNYGYTF. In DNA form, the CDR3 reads TGTGCCTGGAGTTCTTCTCCGGGACAACCTAACTATGGCTACACCTTC.

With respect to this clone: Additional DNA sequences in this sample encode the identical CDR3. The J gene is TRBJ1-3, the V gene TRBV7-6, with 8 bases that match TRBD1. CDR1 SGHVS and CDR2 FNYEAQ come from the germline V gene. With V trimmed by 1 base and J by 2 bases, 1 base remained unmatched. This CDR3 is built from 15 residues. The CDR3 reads CASSLDRGTGNTIYF. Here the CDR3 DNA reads TGTGCCAGCAGCTTAGACAGGGGGACTGGAAACACCATATATTTT.

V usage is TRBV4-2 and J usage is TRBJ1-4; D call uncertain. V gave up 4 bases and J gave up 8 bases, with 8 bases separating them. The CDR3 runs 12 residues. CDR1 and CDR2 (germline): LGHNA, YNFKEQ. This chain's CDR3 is CASSPGGEKLFF. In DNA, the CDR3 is TGTGCCAGCAGCCCGGGAGGGGAAAAACTGTTTTTT.

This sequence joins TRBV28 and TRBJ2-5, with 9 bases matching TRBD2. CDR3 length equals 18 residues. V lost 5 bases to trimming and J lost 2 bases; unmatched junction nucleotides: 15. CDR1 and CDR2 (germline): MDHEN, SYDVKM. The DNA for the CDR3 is TGTGCCAGCAGTCCGCACCTCAAAAAGCGGGGGGAACAAGAGACCCAGTACTTC. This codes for CASSPHLKKRGEQETQYF.

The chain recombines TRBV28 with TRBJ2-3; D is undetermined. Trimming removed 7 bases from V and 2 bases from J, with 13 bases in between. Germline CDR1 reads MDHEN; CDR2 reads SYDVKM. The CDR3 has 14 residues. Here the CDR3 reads CASTSPPLTDTQYF. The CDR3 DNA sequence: TGTGCCAGCACCTCACCCCCACTCACAGATACGCAGTATTTT.

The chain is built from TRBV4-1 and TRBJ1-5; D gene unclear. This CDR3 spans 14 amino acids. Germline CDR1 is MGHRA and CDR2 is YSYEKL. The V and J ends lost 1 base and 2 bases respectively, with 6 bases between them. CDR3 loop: CASSQGHGNQPQHF. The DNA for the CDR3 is TGCGCCAGCAGCCAAGGACACGGCAATCAGCCCCAGCATTTT.

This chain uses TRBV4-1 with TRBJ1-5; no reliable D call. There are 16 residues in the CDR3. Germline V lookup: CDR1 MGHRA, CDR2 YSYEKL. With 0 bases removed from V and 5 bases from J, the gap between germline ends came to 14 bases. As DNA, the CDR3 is TGCGCCAGCAGCCAAGACCCCGCAGGCATCTATCAGCCCCAGCATTTT. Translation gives CASSQDPAGIYQPQHF.